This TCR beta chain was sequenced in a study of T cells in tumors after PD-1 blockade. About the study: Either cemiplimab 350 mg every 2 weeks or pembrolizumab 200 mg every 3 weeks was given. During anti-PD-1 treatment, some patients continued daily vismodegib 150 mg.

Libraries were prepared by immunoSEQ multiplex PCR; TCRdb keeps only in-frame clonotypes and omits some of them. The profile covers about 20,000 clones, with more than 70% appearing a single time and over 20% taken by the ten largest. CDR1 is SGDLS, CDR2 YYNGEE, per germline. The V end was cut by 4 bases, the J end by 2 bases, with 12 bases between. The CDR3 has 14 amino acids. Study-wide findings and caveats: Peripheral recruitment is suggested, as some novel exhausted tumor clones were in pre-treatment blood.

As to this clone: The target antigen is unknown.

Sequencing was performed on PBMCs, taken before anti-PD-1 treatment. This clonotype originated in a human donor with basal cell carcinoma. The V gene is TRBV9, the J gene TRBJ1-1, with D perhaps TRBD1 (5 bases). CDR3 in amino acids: CASSTSGQNTEAFF. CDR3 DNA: TGTGCCAGCAGCACCTCGGGGCAAAACACTGAAGCTTTCTTT.